The 27 T cell receptor beta chains presented below share a single source sample, sequenced in a study of vaccination effects on CD4 cells after COVID-19. The table came from immunoSEQ multiplex PCR; TCRdb's copy has only in-frame clones and leaves some out. The table records approximately 74,000 clones, approximately 74% of them present only once. Their recognized antigens are unknown. Antigen-specific CD4+ T cells were expanded with viral peptide pools in the ViraFEST assay before sequencing. When around 10 days of culture had elapsed, CD4+ T cells were isolated. Nucleocapsid antibodies were negative in the vaccine recipients, who had never had SARS-CoV-2 infection. The specimen was CD4+ T cells from PBMCs cultured with HCoV-NL63 spike peptides, collected before COVID-19 vaccination. The receptor source for this set is a human donor who received a COVID-19 vaccine.

The rearrangement joins TRBV4-3 to TRBJ2-2; the match to TRBD1 covers 11 bases. Trimming cost V 4 bases and J 7 bases; bases outside gene matches: 5. CDR3 length: 15 residues. Germline V gene data show CDR1 as LGHNA and CDR2 as YSLEER. The CDR3 region has the DNA TGCGCCAGCAGCCCCTGGACAGGGGGCATCGGGGAGCTGTTTTTT. Translating it yields CASSPWTGGIGELFF.

The J gene is TRBJ1-4, the V gene TRBV24-1; TRBD1 agrees at 7 bases. Germline V CDR1 and CDR2: KGHDR, SFDVKD. The CDR3 sequence is 15 residues long. V trimming: 4 bases; J trimming: 6 bases; junction bases outside the gene matches: 7. For the CDR3, the DNA is TGTGCCACCAGTGACGCCGGGACAGCCGATGAAAAACTGTTTTTT. Protein sequence: CATSDAGTADEKLFF.

V usage is TRBV5-1 and J usage is TRBJ1-5; no clear D gene. V lost 4 bases to trimming and J lost 2 bases, with 10 bases between them. Germline V CDR1 and CDR2: SGHRS, YFSETQ. The CDR3 runs to 14 residues. CDR3: CASSAGQGNQPQHF. The CDR3 nucleotides are TGCGCCAGCAGCGCCGGTCAGGGCAATCAGCCCCAGCATTTT. The variable domain in full, completed from reference TRBV5-1 and TRBJ1-5, reads KAGVTQTPRYLIKTRGQQVTLSCSPISGHRSVSWYQQTPGQGLQFLFEYFSETQRNKGNFPGRFSGRQFSNSRSEMNVSTLELGDSALYLCASSAGQGNQPQHFGDGTRLSIL.

The rearrangement links TRBV6-5 to TRBJ2-2; D gene unclear. Germline loops: CDR1 MNHEY, CDR2 SVGAGI. Trimming left V 4 bases short and J 5 bases short, with 5 bases between. CDR3 length: 12 amino acids. CDR3 nucleotides: TGTGCCAGCAGTTGGGCTACCGGGGAGCTGTTTTTT. Translated: CASSWATGELFF.

The genes are TRBV2 and TRBJ2-7, with unresolved D. The germline V gene has CDR1 SNHLY and CDR2 FYNNEI. The CDR3 spans 11 residues. Trimming removed 8 bases from V and 4 bases from J, with 9 bases in between. As DNA, the CDR3 is TGTGCCAGCCGATCGGAGTACGAGCAGTACGTC. Translated, it gives CASRSEYEQYV.

The rearrangement joins TRBV11-2 to TRBJ1-2; D not resolved. Germline values: CDR1 SGHAT, CDR2 FQNNGV. The CDR3 consists of 14 residues. V was trimmed by 0 bases and J by 7 bases, leaving 12 bases between them. CDR3 nucleotide sequence: TGTGCCAGCAGCTTAGATCGGGCAGCTGCTGGCTACACCTTC. It encodes CASSLDRAAAGYTF.

This clone was found a few times. This chain uses TRBV5-4 with TRBJ1-2, with D unresolved. The CDR3 extends over 13 amino acids. V lost 1 base and J lost 2, with 6 bases in between. Germline V lookup: CDR1 SGHNT, CDR2 YYREEE (reference sequence). CDR3 bases: TGTGCCAGCAGCTTGTCCCTAAACTATGGCTACACCTTC. Translated: CASSLSLNYGYTF.

The rearrangement uses TRBV7-2 and TRBJ2-4; D is uncertain. The CDR3 runs to 12 residues. The germline gives CDR1 SGHTA, CDR2 FQGNSA. Between the trimmed V and J ends, which lost 5 bases and 9 bases, there was a span of 11 bases. In DNA, the CDR3 is TGTGCCAGCAGCCCGCAATGGGGCATTCAGTACTTC. Residues: CASSPQWGIQYF.

In this sample, this clone turned up a few times. The CDR3 loop reads CASPTLPGQGGTDTQYF. CDR3 nucleotides: TGTGCCAGCCCAACTTTACCGGGACAGGGGGGAACAGATACGCAGTATTTT. The J gene is TRBJ2-3, the V gene TRBV5-8; 11 bases align to TRBD1. This CDR3 region has 17 residues. V was pared by 7 bases and J by 3 bases, with 13 bases of the junction left unmatched. CDR1 SGHTS and CDR2 YDEGEE come from the germline V gene.

This clone was detected only once. The DNA of the CDR3 is TGTGCCAGCAAATTCCGAGGGGGGGGCTCTTACGAGCAGTACGTC. As protein: CASKFRGGGSYEQYV. V gene TRBV2 combines with J gene TRBJ2-7; possibly TRBD2 for D (7 bases). CDR3 length: 15 amino acids. From germline, CDR1 is SNHLY and CDR2 FYNNEI. V was clipped by 7 bases and J by 4 bases, with 20 bases between them.

V is TRBV29-1 and J is TRBJ1-2; unclear D gene. In germline, CDR1 is SQVTM, CDR2 ANQGSEA. Trimming took off 3 bases at V and 8 bases at J, with 7 bases between the two ends. This CDR3 spans 10 amino acids. The CDR3, as DNA: TGCAGCGTTGATAAAGGAGGCTACACCTTC. It specifies CSVDKGGYTF.

This chain connects TRBV4-1 to TRBJ1-3; D unclear. Germline V CDR1 and CDR2: MGHRA, YSYEKL. This CDR3 has 15 residues. Trimming removed 3 bases from V and 0 bases from J, with 9 bases in between. The CDR3: CASSQTESSGNTIYF. CDR3 nucleotide sequence: TGCGCCAGCAGCCAGACCGAGAGCTCTGGAAACACCATATATTTT.

J is TRBJ2-1 and V is TRBV5-4; 7 nucleotides match TRBD2. Unmatched junction bases numbered 15, after V lost 4 bases and J lost 5 bases. The germline V gene has CDR1 SGHNT and CDR2 YYREEE (reference sequence). The CDR3 contains 17 residues. The CDR3 DNA follows: TGTGCCAGCAGCCCTCAGGTGGGGGGGGTCCTCAACAATGAGCAGTTCTTC. Its protein is CASSPQVGGVLNNEQFF.

This clone was seen only a few times. The chain uses TRBV2 and TRBJ2-2; D may be TRBD2 (6 bases). Germline V gives CDR1 SNHLY, CDR2 FYNNEI. The CDR3 contains 14 residues. V gave up 8 bases and J gave up 2 bases, with 12 bases separating them. CDR3 residues: CASGGTGNTGELFF. CDR3 bases: TGTGCCAGCGGGGGGACGGGCAACACCGGGGAGCTGTTTTTT. The full variable domain, in which reference TRBV2 and TRBJ2-2 provide the parts outside the CDR3, is EPEVTQTPSHQVTQMGQEVILRCVPISNHLYFYWYRQILGQKVEFLVSFYNNEISEKSEIFDDQFSVERPDGSNFTLKIRSTKLEDSAMYFCASGGTGNTGELFFGEGSRLTVL.

This clone appeared once. The chain recombines TRBV24-1 with TRBJ2-1, with TRBD2 as a possible D gene (6 bases). Trimming stripped 1 base from V and 5 bases from J, with 11 bases between. Per the germline V gene, CDR1 is KGHDR and CDR2 is SFDVKD. The CDR3 has 15 residues. CDR3 DNA: TGTGCCACCAGTGATTTCGGAGGGGTCCACAATGAGCAGTTCTTC. Its protein product is CATSDFGGVHNEQFF.

V gene TRBV19 combines with J gene TRBJ1-3; D possibly corresponds to TRBD1 (5 bases). The germline V gene has CDR1 LNHDA and CDR2 SQIVND (reference sequence). This CDR3 comprises 14 residues. V shed 3 bases and J shed 4 bases, with 10 bases lying between them. In nucleotides, the CDR3 is TGTGCCAGTAGTATCCGGGACGTAGGAAACACCATATATTTT. As protein: CASSIRDVGNTIYF.

V usage is TRBV18 and J usage is TRBJ1-1; no reliable D call. In germline, CDR1 is KGHSH, CDR2 LQKENI. The CDR3 is 15 amino acids. V lost 5 bases to trimming and J lost 0 bases, with 13 bases between them. The CDR3 DNA sequence: TGTGCCAGCTCAGGGCAGCAGGAGGTGAACACTGAAGCTTTCTTT. This encodes CASSGQQEVNTEAFF.

The chain carries TRBV19 and TRBJ2-2; TRBD2 matches at 9 bases. J lost 3 bases, V lost 3 bases, and 2 bases had no gene match. The length of the CDR3 is 15 residues. From germline, CDR1 is LNHDA and CDR2 SQIVND (reference sequence). CDR3 sequence reads: CASSMVAGDTGELFF. The CDR3 DNA reads TGTGCCAGTAGTATGGTAGCGGGGGACACCGGGGAGCTGTTTTTT.

The rearrangement joins TRBV27 to TRBJ1-6; D ambiguous. Germline loops: CDR1 MNHEY, CDR2 SMNVEV (reference sequence). The CDR3 loop spans 18 amino acids. V dropped 1 base and J dropped 4 bases, with 17 bases sitting between them. CDR3 loop: CASSLFGRPTAYNSPLHF. The CDR3 nucleotides read TGTGCCAGCAGTTTATTCGGTAGGCCTACAGCTTATAATTCACCCCTCCACTTT.

The chain links TRBV11-2 to TRBJ1-5, with 8 nucleotides matching TRBD1. In germline, CDR1 is SGHAT, CDR2 FQNNGV. This CDR3 region has 15 residues. The ends lost 5 bases at V and 1 base at J; junction bases unmatched: 4. The CDR3 nucleotides are TGTGCCAGCAGCCCGGGACAGGCGAGCAATCAGCCCCAGCATTTT. Residues: CASSPGQASNQPQHF. Combining the CDR3 with reference TRBV11-2 and TRBJ1-5 gives the whole variable domain EAGVAQSPRYKIIEKRQSVAFWCNPISGHATLYWYQQILGQGPKLLIQFQNNGVVDDSQLPKDRFSAERLKGVDSTLKIQPAKLEDSAVYLCASSPGQASNQPQHFGDGTRLSIL.

The chain joins TRBV24-1 to TRBJ2-3; 15 bases match TRBD2. V shed 4 bases and J 4 bases; nucleotides not matched to a gene: 11. The CDR3 totals 19 residues. Germline-derived CDR1 and CDR2 are KGHDR and SFDVKD. CDR3 coding DNA: TGTGCCACCAGTGACCGACTTCGGACTAGCGGGGGGGTAGCAGATACGCAGTATTTT. Amino acids: CATSDRLRTSGGVADTQYF.

The CDR3 is CAIGAGGENTEAFF. The CDR3, as DNA: TGTGCCATCGGGGCAGGGGGAGAAAACACTGAAGCTTTCTTT. This chain links TRBV10-3 with TRBJ1-1, with 7 nucleotides matching TRBD1. In germline, CDR1 is ENHRY, CDR2 SYGVKD. V was clipped by 8 bases and J by 2 bases; unmatched bases: 8. This CDR3 spans 14 amino acids.

The rearrangement joins TRBV24-1 to TRBJ2-3; D possibly uses TRBD1 or TRBD2 (5 bases each). CDR3 size: 15 residues. The V gene lost 0 bases and the J gene lost 4 bases, with 10 bases spanning the gap. CDR1 is KGHDR and CDR2 is SFDVKD in the germline V gene. The CDR3 sequence is CATSDLEKGPDTQYF. In DNA form, the CDR3 reads TGTGCCACCAGTGATTTGGAAAAGGGACCAGATACGCAGTATTTT.

The chain uses TRBV7-2 and TRBJ1-1; unclear D gene. Trimming left V 1 base short and J 5 bases short, with 11 bases between. This CDR3 has 14 amino acids. Germline V gives CDR1 SGHTA, CDR2 FQGNSA. CDR3 protein: CASSLGPSATEAFF. The CDR3 DNA reads as TGTGCCAGCAGCTTAGGGCCGTCCGCTACTGAAGCTTTCTTT.

V and J are TRBV6-4 and TRBJ1-5; 12 bases map to TRBD1. The V segment lost 5 bases and the J segment 7 bases; nucleotides outside the gene matches: 3. The CDR3 length is 14 residues. Per the germline V gene, CDR1 is MRHNA and CDR2 is SNTAGT. The CDR3 region is CASSRDRGQQPQHF. In DNA form, the CDR3 reads TGTGCCAGCAGTAGGGACAGGGGGCAGCAGCCCCAGCATTTT.

The genes are TRBV7-2 and TRBJ2-2; possibly TRBD1 for D (6 bases). The length of the CDR3 is 15 residues. Germline V lookup: CDR1 SGHTA, CDR2 FQGNSA. V dropped 1 base and J dropped 6 bases, with 12 bases sitting between them. The CDR3 protein is CASSLGSQGSGELFF. Here the CDR3 DNA reads TGTGCCAGCAGCTTAGGTTCGCAGGGGTCCGGGGAGCTGTTTTTT.

The CDR3 here is CASSSKGAGRGGYNEQFF. The CDR3 DNA reads as TGTGCCAGCAGCTCAAAAGGGGCAGGCCGGGGAGGCTACAATGAGCAGTTCTTC. The rearrangement uses TRBV11-2 and TRBJ2-1, with D perhaps TRBD2 (6 bases). V gave up 4 bases and J gave up 3 bases, with 22 bases separating them. Germline V lookup: CDR1 SGHAT, CDR2 FQNNGV. This CDR3 has 18 residues.